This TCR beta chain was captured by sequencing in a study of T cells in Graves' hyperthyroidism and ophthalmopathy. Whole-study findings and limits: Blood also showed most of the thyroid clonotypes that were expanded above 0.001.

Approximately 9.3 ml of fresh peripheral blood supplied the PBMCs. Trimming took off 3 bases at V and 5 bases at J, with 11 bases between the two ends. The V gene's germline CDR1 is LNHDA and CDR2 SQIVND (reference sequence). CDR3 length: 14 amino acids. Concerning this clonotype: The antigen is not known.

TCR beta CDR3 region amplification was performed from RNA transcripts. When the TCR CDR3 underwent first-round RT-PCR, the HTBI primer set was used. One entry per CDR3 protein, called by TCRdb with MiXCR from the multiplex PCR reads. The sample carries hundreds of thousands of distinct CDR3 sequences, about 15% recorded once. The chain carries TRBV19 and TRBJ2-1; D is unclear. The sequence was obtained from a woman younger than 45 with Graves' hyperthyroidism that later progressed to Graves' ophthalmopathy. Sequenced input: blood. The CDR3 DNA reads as TGTGCCAGTAGTATGTGGGCAGAGAACAATGAGCAGTTCTTC. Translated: CASSMWAENNEQFF.